This T cell receptor beta chain derives from a study of OX40 agonist ivuxolimab in advanced cancers. Study-wide results and caveats: On average, CD8+ T cells showed a greater number of expanded clones than CD4+.

Notes on this clone: Its antigen is not known.

TCRdb's copy holds only in-frame clones and misses some; the assay was immunoSEQ multiplex PCR. The sample yields 90,000 to 100,000 clones, 89% seen once. Germline V gene data show CDR1 as SGHDT and CDR2 as YYEEEE. This CDR3 has 13 residues. Trimming at V came to 3 bases and at J to 9 bases, leaving 8 bases not matched to a gene. Peripheral blood came from all dose cohorts at three timepoints. The chain has TRBV5-6 and TRBJ1-2; 7 nucleotides match TRBD1. The sequence came from an adult with an advanced solid tumor such as melanoma, head and neck, liver or kidney cancer. Sequencing used CD4+ or CD8+ T cells sorted from blood, obtained in a trial of the OX40 agonist ivuxolimab. CDR3 nucleotide sequence: TGTGCCAGCAGCTCGGGACAGTCTTCAAGCTACACCTTC. It yields the protein CASSSGQSSSYTF.